Detailed here is one T cell receptor (beta chain). It has no known antigen specificity. No quality values exist for individual bases; no much larger clone is one base distant. Other nucleotide sequences from this sample produce the same CDR3. Sorted unstimulated T cells and proliferating T cells recovered from mixed lymphocyte reactions underwent TCRbeta CDR3 sequencing. Fresh whole blood from about 11 HLA-typed healthy donors was used as the source from which PBMCs were isolated. This specimen comes from a study of siplizumab effects on memory and regulatory T cells (dated by TCRdb to between 2017 and 2020). Notes on the research overall: The effect of the anti-CD2 antibody siplizumab on alloreactive T-cell subsets was examined in allogeneic mixed lymphocyte reactions constructed from human PBMCs. Here is what the overall study found, with its caveats: Sequences below about 10^-5 frequency were poorly captured, so only a minor fraction of alloreactive clones could be mapped to unstimulated subsets. The cumulative frequency of alloreactive sequences that could be traced back to unstimulated CD4+ memory T cells was significantly reduced by siplizumab. A naive or memory phenotype could not be assigned to roughly 80-97% of proliferating CD4+ or CD8+ clones. Compared with memory T cells, unstimulated naive T cells appeared more diverse, and naive cells seemed to make a substantial contribution to the alloresponse. No functional confirmation was obtained for the suppressive function of proliferating Tregs from siplizumab cultures. Among mappable alloreactive CD4+ clones, an average Treg-derived fraction of 68.8% was observed with siplizumab, compared with roughly 27% in control reactions.

The method behind the library was the immunoSEQ multiplex PCR assay. Approximately 100,000 TCR templates per sample were assayed on the deep sequencing platform. Genomic DNA extracted from sorted T cells was the material used for TCRbeta CDR3 sequencing. The published analysis was carried out like this. The R programming language was used for clonal analysis of the TCRbeta CDR3 data. Alloreactive CD4+ and CD8+ clones were identified by comparing unstimulated samples to CFSE-low samples taken after the reaction. Regulatory or non-regulatory origin was assigned to alloreactive CD4+ clones by matching of sequences to sorted unstimulated Treg and non-Treg repertoires. TCRdb limited this immuneACCESS table to in-frame rearrangements with V and J called. A share of clones is missing; checked studies link under half to unresolved V genes, and the rest is unexplained. Clonal size and the V and J genes are those of that table, whereas D and trimming came from the DNA. The sample has 85,000 or so clones on record, around 95% of them singletons. The ten largest clones capture around a sixth of the sample.

There are 12 amino acids in the CDR3, from cysteine to phenylalanine inclusive. The read is trimmed to its CDR3 DNA, 36 bases read in frame from base 1. The V end loses 2 bases and the J end loses 6 bases, and a stretch of 5 bases separates them. CDR1 and CDR2, looked up from the germline V gene (reference sequence), are SEHNR and FQNEAQ. The rearrangement joined TRBV7-9 to TRBJ2-1, with a weak D call of TRBD1 (5 bases match). The TCR sequence derives from a human donor in good health. Sequencing used CD8+ T cells sorted from blood. Here the CDR3 is given as CASSLRGNEQFF. The bases are TGTGCCAGCAGCTTAAGGGGCAATGAGCAGTTCTTC.